This T cell receptor (beta chain) emerged from a study of blood T cell repertoires in COVID-19. Trimming removed 6 bases at V and 2 bases at J, with 16 bases between. This CDR3 has 15 residues. CDR1 and CDR2 (germline): KGHSH, LQKENI. TCRdb's table, derived via immunoSEQ multiplex PCR, lists solely in-frame clones and lacks some. The sample shows approximately 390,000 clones, approximately 90% of them seen only once. The chain joins TRBV18 to TRBJ1-1; D is perhaps TRBD1 (6 bases). The sequence came from a woman between 45 and 65 years old who had recovered from COVID-19. Sequencing was carried out using PBMCs or T cells enriched from blood (not recorded which). CDR3 bases: TGTGCCAGCTCCTCGGGGGGGACAAGAAACACTGAAGCTTTCTTT. Protein sequence: CASSSGGTRNTEAFF.